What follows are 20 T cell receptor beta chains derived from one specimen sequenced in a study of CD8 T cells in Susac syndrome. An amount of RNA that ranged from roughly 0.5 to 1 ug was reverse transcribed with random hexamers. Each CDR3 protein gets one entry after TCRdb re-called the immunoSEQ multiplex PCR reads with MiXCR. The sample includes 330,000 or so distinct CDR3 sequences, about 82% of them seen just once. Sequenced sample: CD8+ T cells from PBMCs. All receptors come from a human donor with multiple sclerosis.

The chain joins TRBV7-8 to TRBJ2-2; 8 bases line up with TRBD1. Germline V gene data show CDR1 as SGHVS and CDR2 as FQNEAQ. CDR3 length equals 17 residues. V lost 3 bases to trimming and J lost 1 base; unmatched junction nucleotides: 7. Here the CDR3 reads CASSFPKTGENTGELFF. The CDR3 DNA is TGTGCCAGCAGCTTCCCAAAGACAGGGGAGAACACCGGGGAGCTGTTTTTT. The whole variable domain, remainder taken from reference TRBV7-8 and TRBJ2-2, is GAGVSQSPRYKVAKRGQDVALRCDPISGHVSLFWYQQALGQGPEFLTYFQNEAQLDKSGLPSDRFFAERPEGSVSTLKIQRTQQEDSAVYLCASSFPKTGENTGELFFGEGSRLTVL.

The CDR3 protein is CSGNSREGSNEQFF. The CDR3 nucleotides read TGCAGTGGTAACTCGCGGGAGGGCTCAAATGAGCAGTTCTTC. This chain connects TRBV20-1 to TRBJ2-1, with TRBD2 matching over 9 bases. The CDR3 consists of 14 residues. V gave up 7 bases and J gave up 7 bases; unmatched junction bases: 11. From germline, CDR1 is DFQATT and CDR2 SNEGSKA (reference sequence).

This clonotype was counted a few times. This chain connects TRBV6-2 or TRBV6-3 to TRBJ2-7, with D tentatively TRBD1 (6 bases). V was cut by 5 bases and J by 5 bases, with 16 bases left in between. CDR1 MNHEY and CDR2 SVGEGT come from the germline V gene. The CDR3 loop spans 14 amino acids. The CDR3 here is CASSITQGSDEQYF. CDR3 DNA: TGTGCCAGCAGTATAACTCAGGGGAGCGACGAGCAGTACTTC.

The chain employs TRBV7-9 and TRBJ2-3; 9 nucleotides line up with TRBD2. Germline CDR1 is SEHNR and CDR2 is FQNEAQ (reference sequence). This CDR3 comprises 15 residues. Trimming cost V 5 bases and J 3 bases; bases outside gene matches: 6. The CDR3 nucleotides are TGTGCCAGCAGCACCGGGACTAGCTTAACAGATACGCAGTATTTT. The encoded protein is CASSTGTSLTDTQYF.

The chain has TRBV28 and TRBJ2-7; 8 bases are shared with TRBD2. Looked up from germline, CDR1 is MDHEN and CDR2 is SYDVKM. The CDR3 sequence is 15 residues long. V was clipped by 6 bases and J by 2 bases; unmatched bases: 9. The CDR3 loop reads CASSPTSVPTYEQYF. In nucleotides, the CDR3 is TGTGCCAGCAGCCCGACTAGCGTCCCCACCTACGAGCAGTACTTC.

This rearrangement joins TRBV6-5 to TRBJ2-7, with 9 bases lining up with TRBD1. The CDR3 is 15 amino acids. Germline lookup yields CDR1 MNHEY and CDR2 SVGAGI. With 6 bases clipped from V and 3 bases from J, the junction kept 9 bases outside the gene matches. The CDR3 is CASSPGQGQVYEQYF. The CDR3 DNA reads TGTGCCAGCAGCCCCGGACAGGGGCAAGTCTACGAGCAGTACTTC.

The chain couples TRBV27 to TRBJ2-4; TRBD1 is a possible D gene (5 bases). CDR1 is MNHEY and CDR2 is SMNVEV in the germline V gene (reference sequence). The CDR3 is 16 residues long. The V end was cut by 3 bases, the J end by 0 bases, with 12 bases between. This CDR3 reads CASSFVFRGAKNIQYF. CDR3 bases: TGTGCCAGCAGTTTTGTCTTTAGGGGAGCCAAAAACATTCAGTACTTC.

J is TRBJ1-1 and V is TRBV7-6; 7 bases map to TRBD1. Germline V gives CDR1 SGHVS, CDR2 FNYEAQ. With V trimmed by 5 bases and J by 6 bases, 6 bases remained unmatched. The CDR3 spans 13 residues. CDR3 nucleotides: TGTGCCAGCAGCCCCCGGGACAGTTCTGAAGCTTTCTTT. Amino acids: CASSPRDSSEAFF.

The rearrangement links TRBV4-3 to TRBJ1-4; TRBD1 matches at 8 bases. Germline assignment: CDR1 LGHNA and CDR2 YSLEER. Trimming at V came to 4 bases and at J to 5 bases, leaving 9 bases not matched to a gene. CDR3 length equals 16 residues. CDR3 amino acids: CASSPLTGATNEKLFF. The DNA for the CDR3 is TGCGCCAGCAGCCCACTGACAGGGGCCACGAATGAAAAACTGTTTTTT.

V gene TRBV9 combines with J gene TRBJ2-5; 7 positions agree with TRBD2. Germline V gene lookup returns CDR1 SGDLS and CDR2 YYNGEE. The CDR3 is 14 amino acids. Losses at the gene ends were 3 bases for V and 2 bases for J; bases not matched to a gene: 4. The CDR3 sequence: CASSGLADQETQYF. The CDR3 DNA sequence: TGTGCCAGCAGCGGGCTAGCGGATCAAGAGACCCAGTACTTC. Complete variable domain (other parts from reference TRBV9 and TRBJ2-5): DSGVTQTPKHLITATGQRVTLRCSPRSGDLSVYWYQQSLDQGLQFLIQYYNGEERAKGNILERFSAQQFPDLHSELNLSSLELGDSALYFCASSGLADQETQYFGPGTRLLVL.

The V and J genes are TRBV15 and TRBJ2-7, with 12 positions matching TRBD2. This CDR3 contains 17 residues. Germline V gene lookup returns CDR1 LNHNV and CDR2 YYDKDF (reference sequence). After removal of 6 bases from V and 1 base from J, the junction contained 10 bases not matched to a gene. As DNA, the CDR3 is TGTGCCACCAGTCGAACCATGGGACTAGCGGGTTCCTACGAGCAGTACTTC. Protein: CATSRTMGLAGSYEQYF.

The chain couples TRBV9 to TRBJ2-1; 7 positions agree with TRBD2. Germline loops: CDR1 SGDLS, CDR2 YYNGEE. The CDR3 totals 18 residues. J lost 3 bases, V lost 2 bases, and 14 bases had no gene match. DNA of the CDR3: TGTGCCAGCAGCGTCGCCCCCCGAGAAGGCGGGAGCTACAATGAGCAGTTCTTC. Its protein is CASSVAPREGGSYNEQFF.

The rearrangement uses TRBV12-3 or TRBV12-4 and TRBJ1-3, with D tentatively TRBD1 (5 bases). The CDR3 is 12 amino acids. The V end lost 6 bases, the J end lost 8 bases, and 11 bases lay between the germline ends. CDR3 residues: CASSPTGYTIYF. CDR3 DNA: TGTGCCAGCAGCCCTACAGGTTACACCATATATTTT.

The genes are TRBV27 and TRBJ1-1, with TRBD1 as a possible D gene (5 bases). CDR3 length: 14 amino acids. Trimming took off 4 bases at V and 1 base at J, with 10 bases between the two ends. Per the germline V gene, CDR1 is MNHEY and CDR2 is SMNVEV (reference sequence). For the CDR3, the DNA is TGTGCCAGCAGTTATACGGGGACGAACACTGAAGCTTTCTTT. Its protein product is CASSYTGTNTEAFF.

The CDR3 DNA sequence: TGTGCCAGCAGCGTACGAGCGGATTACACAGATACGCAGTATTTT. Encoded protein: CASSVRADYTDTQYF. V and J are TRBV9 and TRBJ2-3, with D perhaps matching TRBD2 (5 bases). V lost 1 base and J 2 bases, leaving 11 bases between the germline ends. The CDR3 consists of 15 residues. CDR1 is SGDLS, CDR2 YYNGEE, per germline.

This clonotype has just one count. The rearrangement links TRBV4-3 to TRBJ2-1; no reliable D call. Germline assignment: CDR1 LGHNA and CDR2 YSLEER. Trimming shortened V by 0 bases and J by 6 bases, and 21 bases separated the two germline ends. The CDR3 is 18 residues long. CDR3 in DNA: TGCGCCAGCAGCCAAGAGGGCCATCCGGACCCTTGGGGCAATGAGCAGTTCTTC. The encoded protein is CASSQEGHPDPWGNEQFF.

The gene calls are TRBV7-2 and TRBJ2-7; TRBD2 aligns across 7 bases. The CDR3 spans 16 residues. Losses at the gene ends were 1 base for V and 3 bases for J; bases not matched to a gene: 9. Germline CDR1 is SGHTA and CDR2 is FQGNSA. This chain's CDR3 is CASSLGLGGSLYEQYF. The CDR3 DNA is TGTGCCAGCAGCTTAGGATTGGGCGGGAGTCTCTACGAGCAGTACTTC.

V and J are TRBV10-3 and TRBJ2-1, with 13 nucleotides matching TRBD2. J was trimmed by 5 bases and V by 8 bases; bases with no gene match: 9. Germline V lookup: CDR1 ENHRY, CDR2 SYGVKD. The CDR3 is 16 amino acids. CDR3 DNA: TGTGCCATCGGGACTAGCGGGATGGCTTCCCACAATGAGCAGTTCTTC. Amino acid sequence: CAIGTSGMASHNEQFF.

CDR3 sequence reads: CASSFPATGSGGFTDTQYF. The CDR3 nucleotides are TGTGCCAGCAGTTTCCCCGCGACCGGCTCGGGGGGGTTCACAGATACGCAGTATTTT. The chain couples TRBV28 to TRBJ2-3; TRBD2 agrees at 8 bases. Germline trimming cut 3 bases from V and 2 bases from J; bases unmatched to any gene: 16. The CDR3 has 19 amino acids. Germline V gene data show CDR1 as MDHEN and CDR2 as SYDVKM.

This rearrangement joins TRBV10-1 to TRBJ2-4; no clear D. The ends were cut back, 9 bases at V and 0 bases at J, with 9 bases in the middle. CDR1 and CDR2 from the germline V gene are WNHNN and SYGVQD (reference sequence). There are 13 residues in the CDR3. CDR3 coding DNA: TGCGCCAGTCATAAGTTAGCCAAAAACATTCAGTACTTC. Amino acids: CASHKLAKNIQYF.